The clone carrying this TCR beta chain was seen a few times. Its matching antigen is unknown. The identical CDR3 is also encoded by other nucleotide sequences in the sample. The CDR3 extends over 13 amino acids. Trimming took off 2 bases at V and 2 bases at J, with 7 bases between the two ends. From germline, CDR1 is GTSNPN and CDR2 SVGIG (reference sequence). The collection from each donor was one heparinised blood draw averaging roughly 0.11 L. The sample belongs to a study of beta chain features in type 1 diabetes. The wider study: Comparable age, gender and cell yields were observed in patients relative to healthy donors. Broader study findings: Any HLA-type effect on TCRB rearrangement remained unresolved here. Diminished insertions and augmented deletions at VDJ junctions characterized type 1 diabetes patients.

Every bit of the isolated RNA underwent reverse transcription, so sequencing read expressed TCRB transcripts. The protocol was immunoSEQ multiplex PCR, while the TCRdb copy is restricted to in-frame clones and leaves out a portion. The data show almost 350,000 clones, around 19% seen once. The sequenced sample consisted of naive CD4+ T cells from blood. This sequence was found in a woman between 18 and 29 years old in good health. The V call is TRBV30, the J call TRBJ1-5; D not certain. CDR3: CAWSSGGNQPQHF. In DNA, the CDR3 is TGTGCCTGGAGTTCTGGAGGCAATCAGCCCCAGCATTTT.